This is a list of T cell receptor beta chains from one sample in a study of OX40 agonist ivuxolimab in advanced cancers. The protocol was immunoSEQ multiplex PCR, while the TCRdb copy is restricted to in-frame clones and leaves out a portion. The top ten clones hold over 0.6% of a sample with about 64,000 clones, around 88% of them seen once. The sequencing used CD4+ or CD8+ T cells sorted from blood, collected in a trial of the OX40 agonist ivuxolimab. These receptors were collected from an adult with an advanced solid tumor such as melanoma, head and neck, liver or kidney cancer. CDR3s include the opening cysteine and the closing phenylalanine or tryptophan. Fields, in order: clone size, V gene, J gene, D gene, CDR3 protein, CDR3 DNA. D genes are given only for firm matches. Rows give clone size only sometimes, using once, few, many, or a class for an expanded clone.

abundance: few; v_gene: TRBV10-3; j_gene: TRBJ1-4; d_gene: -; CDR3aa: CAISEQANEKLFF; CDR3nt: TGTGCCATCAGTGAACAGGCTAATGAAAAACTGTTTTTT
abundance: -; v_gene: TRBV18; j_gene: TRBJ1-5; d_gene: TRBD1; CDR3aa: CASSPGTGNQPQHF; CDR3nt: TGTGCCAGCTCACCGGGGACAGGCAATCAGCCCCAGCATTTT
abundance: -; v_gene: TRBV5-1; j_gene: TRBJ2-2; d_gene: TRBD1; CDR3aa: CASSLTSGTGKKGELFF; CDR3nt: TGCGCCAGCAGCTTGACATCCGGGACAGGGAAAAAAGGGGAGCTGTTTTTT
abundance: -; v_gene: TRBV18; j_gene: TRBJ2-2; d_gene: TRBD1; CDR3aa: CASSPQGTANTGELFF; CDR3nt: TGTGCCAGCTCACCACAAGGGACAGCGAACACCGGGGAGCTGTTTTTT
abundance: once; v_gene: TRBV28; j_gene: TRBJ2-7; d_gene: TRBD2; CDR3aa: CASRESGGQTYEQYF; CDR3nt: TGTGCCAGCAGAGAGAGCGGGGGTCAAACCTACGAGCAGTACTTC
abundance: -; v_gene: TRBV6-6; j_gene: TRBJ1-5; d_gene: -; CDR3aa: CASSLDIHAQHF; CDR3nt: TGTGCCAGCAGCCTGGACATCCACGCCCAGCATTTT
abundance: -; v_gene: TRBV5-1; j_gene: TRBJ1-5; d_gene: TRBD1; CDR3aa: CASRAGTGVYQPQHF; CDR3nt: TGCGCCAGCAGAGCCGGGACAGGGGTTTATCAGCCCCAGCATTTT
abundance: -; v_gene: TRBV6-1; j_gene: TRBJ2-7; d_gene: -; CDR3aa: CASIRNSYEQYF; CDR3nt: TGTGCCAGCATAAGAAACTCCTACGAGCAGTACTTC
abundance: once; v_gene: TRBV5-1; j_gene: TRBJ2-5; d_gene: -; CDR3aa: CASSLISGAQETQYF; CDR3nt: TGCGCCAGCAGCTTGATTTCAGGGGCCCAAGAGACCCAGTACTTC
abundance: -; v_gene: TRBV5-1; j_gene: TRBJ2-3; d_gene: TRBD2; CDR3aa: CASTLAGVVGDTQYF; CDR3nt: TGCGCCAGCACACTAGCGGGAGTAGTAGGAGATACGCAGTATTTT
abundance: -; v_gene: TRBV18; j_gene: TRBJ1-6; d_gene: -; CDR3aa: CASSPALDNSPLHF; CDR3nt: TGTGCCAGCTCACCAGCCTTAGACAATTCACCCCTCCACTTT
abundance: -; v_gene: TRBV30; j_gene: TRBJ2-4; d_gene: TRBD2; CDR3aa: CAWKPPMRGGLPIQYF; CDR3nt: TGTGCCTGGAAGCCCCCCATGCGGGGGGGACTTCCCATTCAGTACTTC
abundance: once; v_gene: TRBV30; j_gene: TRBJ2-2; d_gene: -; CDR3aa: CAWSQGPGELFF; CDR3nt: TGTGCCTGGTCACAGGGACCCGGGGAGCTGTTTTTT
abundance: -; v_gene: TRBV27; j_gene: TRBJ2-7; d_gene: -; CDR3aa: CASRPADGTYEQYF; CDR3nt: TGTGCCAGCCGTCCCGCCGACGGGACCTACGAGCAGTACTTC
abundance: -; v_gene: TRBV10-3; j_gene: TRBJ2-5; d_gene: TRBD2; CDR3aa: CASTSGTGETQYF; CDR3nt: TGTGCCTCGACTAGCGGGACTGGCGAGACCCAGTACTTC